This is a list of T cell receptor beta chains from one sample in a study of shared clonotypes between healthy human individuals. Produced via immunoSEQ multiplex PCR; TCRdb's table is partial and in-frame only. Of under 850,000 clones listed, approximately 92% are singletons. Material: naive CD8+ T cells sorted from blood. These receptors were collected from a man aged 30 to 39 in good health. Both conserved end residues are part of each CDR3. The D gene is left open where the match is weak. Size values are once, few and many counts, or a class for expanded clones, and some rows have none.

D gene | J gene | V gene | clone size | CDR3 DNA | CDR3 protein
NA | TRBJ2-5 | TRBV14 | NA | TGTGCCAGCAGCCAACCGGGAATTAGGGAAGAGACCCAGTACTTC | CASSQPGIREETQYF
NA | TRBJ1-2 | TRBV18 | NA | TGTGCCAGCTCACCACTTTTTTGGGGGCGTATCAACTATGGCTACACCTTC | CASSPLFWGRINYGYTF
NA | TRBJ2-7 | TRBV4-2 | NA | TGTGCCAGCAGCCAATTTTATGATAGCGAGCTCTCCTACGAGCAGTACTTC | CASSQFYDSELSYEQYF
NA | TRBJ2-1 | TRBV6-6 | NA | TGTGCCAGCAGTTATGTCCGGAGTGAGCAGTTCTTC | CASSYVRSEQFF
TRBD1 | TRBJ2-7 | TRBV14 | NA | TGTGCCAGCAGCCAAGCCGGGACAGGCTCCTACGAGCAGTACTTC | CASSQAGTGSYEQYF
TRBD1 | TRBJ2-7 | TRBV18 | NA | TGTGCCAGCTCACCCAGGGACAGGGCTACCTACGAGCAGTACTTC | CASSPRDRATYEQYF
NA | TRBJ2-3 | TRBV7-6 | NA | TGTGCCAGCAGCTTATATGGGTATAGCACAGATACGCAGTATTTT | CASSLYGYSTDTQYF
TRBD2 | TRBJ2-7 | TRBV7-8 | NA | TGTGCCAGCAGCTCCGCAGGGACTAGCGGTTACGAGCAGTACTTC | CASSSAGTSGYEQYF
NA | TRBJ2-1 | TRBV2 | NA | TGTGCCAGCAGTGGGACAGACTCCTACAATGAGCAGTTCTTC | CASSGTDSYNEQFF
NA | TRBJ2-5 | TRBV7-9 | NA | TGTGCCAGCAGCCGCCGGGAACTTCGGGAGACCCAGTACTTC | CASSRRELRETQYF
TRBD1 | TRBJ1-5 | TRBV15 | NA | TGTGCCACCAGCACGGACAGGAGCCCCCATCAGCCCCAGCATTTT | CATSTDRSPHQPQHF
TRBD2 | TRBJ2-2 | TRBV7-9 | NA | TGTGCCAGCAGCTTATCGTCAGGGACTAGCGGGAGTTACACCGGGGAGCTGTTTTTT | CASSLSSGTSGSYTGELFF
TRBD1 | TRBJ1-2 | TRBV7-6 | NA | TGTGCCAGCAGCTCCCAGGACAGGGAAAGCTATGGCTACACCTTC | CASSSQDRESYGYTF
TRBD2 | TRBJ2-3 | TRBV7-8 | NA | TGTGCCAGCAGCTTAGTCGGACTAGCGGGGACAGATACGCAGTATTTT | CASSLVGLAGTDTQYF
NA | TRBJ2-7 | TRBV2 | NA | TGTGCCAGCCTCGGGGGACTCTACGAGCAGTACTTC | CASLGGLYEQYF
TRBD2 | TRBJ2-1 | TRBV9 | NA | TGTGCCAGCAGCGGATCGACTAGCGCGAGATACTACAATGAGCAGTTCTTC | CASSGSTSARYYNEQFF
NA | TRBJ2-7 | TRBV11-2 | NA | TGTGCCAGCAGCTTTACAGGGAGTGACGAGCAGTACTTC | CASSFTGSDEQYF
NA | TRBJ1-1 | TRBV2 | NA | TGTGCCAGCAGTTGGGGCACTGAAGCTTTCTTT | CASSWGTEAFF
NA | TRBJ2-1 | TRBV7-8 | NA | TGTGCCAGCAGCTTTTCCACGGTAGGTCGCGGTTTGCAGTTCTTC | CASSFSTVGRGLQFF
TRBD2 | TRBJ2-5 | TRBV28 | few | TGTGCCAGCAGTCCCAGGACTAGCGTAGAGACCCAGTACTTC | CASSPRTSVETQYF
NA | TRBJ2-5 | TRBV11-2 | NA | TGTGCCAGCAGCTTAGCCCAAGAGACCCAGTACTTC | CASSLAQETQYF
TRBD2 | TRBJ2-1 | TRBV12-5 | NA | TGTGCTAGTGGTTTGGTAGGACTAGCGGGCAATGAGCAGTTCTTC | CASGLVGLAGNEQFF
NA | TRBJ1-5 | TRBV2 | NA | TGTGCCAGCAGTGATGGGGGGGGCCTCAGTAATCAGCCCCAGCATTTT | CASSDGGGLSNQPQHF
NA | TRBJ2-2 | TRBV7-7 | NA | TGTGCCAGCAGCGGACTCGGGTCTTGGACCGGGGAGCTGTTTTTT | CASSGLGSWTGELFF
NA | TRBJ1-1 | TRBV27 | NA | TGTGCCAGCAGTTCCGGACCCTCTGAAGCTTTCTTT | CASSSGPSEAFF
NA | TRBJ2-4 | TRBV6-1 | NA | TGTGCCACCCGGACGGGAATAGCCAAAAACATTCAGTACTTC | CATRTGIAKNIQYF
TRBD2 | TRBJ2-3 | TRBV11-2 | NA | TGTGCCAGCAGCTTGTATCTAGCGGGAGGCCTCACAGATACGCAGTATTTT | CASSLYLAGGLTDTQYF
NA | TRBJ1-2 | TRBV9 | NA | TGTGCCAGCAGCACCAGGACTGGCTACACCTTC | CASSTRTGYTF
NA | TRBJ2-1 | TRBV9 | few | TGTGCCAGCAGCCCCCGCAGTGAGGCCCTTTACAATGAGCAGTTCTTC | CASSPRSEALYNEQFF
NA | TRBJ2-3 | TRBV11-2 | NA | TGTGCCAGCAGCTTCCTACAGGTCCATTTT | CASSFLQVHF
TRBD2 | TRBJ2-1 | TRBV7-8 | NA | TGTGCCAGCAGCGACCGGACTAGCGGGATGAGATACTACAATGAGCAGTTCTTC | CASSDRTSGMRYYNEQFF
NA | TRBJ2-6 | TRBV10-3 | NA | TGTGCCATCAGTTTACATGGCTCTGGGGCCAACGTCCTGACTTTC | CAISLHGSGANVLTF
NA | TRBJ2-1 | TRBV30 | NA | TGTGCCTGGAAGTCGGGCTACCATGAGCAGTTCTTC | CAWKSGYHEQFF
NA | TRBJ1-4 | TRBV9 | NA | TGTGCCAGCAGCTCGAAGTGGGGGTTTGGCGAAAAACTGTTTTTT | CASSSKWGFGEKLFF
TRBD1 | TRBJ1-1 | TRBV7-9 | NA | TGTGCCAGCAGCCCCCCCCGGACAGGGGGAGAAGCTTTCTTT | CASSPPRTGGEAFF
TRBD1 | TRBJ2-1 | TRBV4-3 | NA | TGCGCCAGCAGCCCGGGACAGGTGTACAATGAGCAGTTCTTC | CASSPGQVYNEQFF
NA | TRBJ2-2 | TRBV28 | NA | TGTGCCAGCAGTCTTTTGGGCACCGGGGAGCTGTTTTTT | CASSLLGTGELFF
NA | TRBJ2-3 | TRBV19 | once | TGTGCCAGTAGTATAGGGAGCGGGCCTAGCACAGATACGCAGTATTTT | CASSIGSGPSTDTQYF
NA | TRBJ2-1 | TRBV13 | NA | TGTGCCAGCAGCTCAGGGCCGACTGGGTACAATGAGCAGTTCTTC | CASSSGPTGYNEQFF
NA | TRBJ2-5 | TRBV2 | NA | TGTGCCAGCAGTGAAGCGCTGGAGGAGCAGTACTTC | CASSEALEEQYF
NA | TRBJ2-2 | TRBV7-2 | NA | TGTGCCAGCAGCTTCCCACCCGGGAGCGGGACCGGGGAGCTGTTTTTT | CASSFPPGSGTGELFF
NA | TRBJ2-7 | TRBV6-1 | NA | TGTGCCAGCAGTGAAGTACCTATCTACGCGGGGAACGAGCAGTACTTC | CASSEVPIYAGNEQYF
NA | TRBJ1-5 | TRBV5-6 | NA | TGTGCCAGCAGCTTTCAGTTAGGTGCCAATCAGCCCCAGCATTTT | CASSFQLGANQPQHF
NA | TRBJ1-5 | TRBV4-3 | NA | TGCGCCAGCAGCCATTTAGGCCAGCCCCAGCATTTT | CASSHLGQPQHF
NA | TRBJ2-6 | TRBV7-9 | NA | TGTGCCAGCAGCTTAATATCAGGGCGGAACTCTGGGGCCAACGTCCTGACTTTC | CASSLISGRNSGANVLTF
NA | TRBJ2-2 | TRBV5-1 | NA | TGCGCCAGCAGCCCCTGGGGGGGCAGTAGAGACACCGGGGAGCTGTTTTTT | CASSPWGGSRDTGELFF